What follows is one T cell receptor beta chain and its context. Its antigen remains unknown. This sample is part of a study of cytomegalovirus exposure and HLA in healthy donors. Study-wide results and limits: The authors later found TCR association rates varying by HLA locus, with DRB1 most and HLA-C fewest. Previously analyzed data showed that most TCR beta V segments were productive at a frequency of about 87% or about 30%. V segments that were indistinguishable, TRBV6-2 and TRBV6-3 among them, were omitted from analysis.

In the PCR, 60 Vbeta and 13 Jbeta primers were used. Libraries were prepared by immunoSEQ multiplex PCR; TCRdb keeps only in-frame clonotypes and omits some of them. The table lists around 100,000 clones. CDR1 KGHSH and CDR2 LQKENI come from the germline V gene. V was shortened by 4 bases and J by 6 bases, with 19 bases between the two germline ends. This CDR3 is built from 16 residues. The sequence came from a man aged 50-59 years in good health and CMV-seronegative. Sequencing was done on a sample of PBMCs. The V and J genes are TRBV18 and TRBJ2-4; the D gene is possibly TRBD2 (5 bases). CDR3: CASSLQDWPPGNIQYF. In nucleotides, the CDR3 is TGTGCCAGCTCACTCCAGGACTGGCCGCCGGGAAACATTCAGTACTTC.